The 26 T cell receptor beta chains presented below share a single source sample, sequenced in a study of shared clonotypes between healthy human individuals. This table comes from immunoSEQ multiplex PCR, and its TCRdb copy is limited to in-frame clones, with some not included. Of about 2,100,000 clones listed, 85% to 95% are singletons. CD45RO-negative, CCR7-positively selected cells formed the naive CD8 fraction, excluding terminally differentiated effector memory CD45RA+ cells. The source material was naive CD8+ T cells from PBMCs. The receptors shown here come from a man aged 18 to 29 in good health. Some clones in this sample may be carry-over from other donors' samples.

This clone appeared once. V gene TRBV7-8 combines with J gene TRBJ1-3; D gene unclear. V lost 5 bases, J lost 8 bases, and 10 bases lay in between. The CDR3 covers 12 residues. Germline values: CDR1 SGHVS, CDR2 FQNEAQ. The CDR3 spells CASSPYRDTIYF. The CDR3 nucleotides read TGTGCCAGCAGCCCCTACAGAGACACCATATATTTT.

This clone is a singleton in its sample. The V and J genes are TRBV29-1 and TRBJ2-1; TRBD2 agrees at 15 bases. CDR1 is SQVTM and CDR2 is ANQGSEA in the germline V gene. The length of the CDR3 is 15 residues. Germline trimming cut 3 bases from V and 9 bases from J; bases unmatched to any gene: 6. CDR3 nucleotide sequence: TGCAGCGTTGAGAGGACTAGCGGGAGGGATAGTGAGCAGTTCTTC. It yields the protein CSVERTSGRDSEQFF.

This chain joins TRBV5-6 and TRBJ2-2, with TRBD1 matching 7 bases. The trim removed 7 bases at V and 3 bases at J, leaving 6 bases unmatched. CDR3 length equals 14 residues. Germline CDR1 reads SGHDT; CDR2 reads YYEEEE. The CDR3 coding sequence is TGTGCCAGCTTCCCGGACAGGTACACCGGGGAGCTGTTTTTT. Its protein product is CASFPDRYTGELFF.

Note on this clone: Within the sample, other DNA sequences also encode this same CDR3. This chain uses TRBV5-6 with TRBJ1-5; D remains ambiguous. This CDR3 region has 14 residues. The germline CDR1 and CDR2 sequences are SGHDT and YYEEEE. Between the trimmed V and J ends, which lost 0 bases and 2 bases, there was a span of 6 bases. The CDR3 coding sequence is TGTGCCAGCAGCTTGGGACATGGCAATCAGCCCCAGCATTTT. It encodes CASSLGHGNQPQHF.

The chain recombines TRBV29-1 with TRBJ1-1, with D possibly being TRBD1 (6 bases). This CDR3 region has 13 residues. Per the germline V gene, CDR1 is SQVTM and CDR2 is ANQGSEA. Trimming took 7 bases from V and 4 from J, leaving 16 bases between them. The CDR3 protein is CSAIWGAFTEAFF. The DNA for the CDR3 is TGCAGCGCCATTTGGGGGGCGTTCACTGAAGCTTTCTTT.

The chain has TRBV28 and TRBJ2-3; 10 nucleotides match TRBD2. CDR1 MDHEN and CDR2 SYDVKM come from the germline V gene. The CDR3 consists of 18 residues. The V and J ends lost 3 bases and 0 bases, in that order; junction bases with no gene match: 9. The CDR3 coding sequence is TGTGCCAGCAGTTTCCCCCCTCTACTAGCGGGGAGCACAGATACGCAGTATTTT. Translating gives CASSFPPLLAGSTDTQYF.

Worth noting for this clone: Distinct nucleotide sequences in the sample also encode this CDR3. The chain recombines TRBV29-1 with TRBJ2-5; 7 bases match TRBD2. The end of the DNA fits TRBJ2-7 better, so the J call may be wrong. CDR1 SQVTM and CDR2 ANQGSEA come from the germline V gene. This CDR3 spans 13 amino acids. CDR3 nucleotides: TGCAGCGTTGTAGGCGGGAGCTCCTACGAGCAGTACTTC. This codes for CSVVGGSSYEQYF.

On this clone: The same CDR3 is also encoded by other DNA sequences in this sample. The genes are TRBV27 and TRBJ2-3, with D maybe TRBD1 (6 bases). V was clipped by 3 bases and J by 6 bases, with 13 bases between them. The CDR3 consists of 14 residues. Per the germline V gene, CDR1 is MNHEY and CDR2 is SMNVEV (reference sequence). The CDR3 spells CASSFQGSADTQYF. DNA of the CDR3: TGTGCCAGCAGTTTCCAGGGGAGTGCGGATACGCAGTATTTT.

The CDR3 spells CASSREPKARQPQHF. CDR3 in DNA: TGTGCCAGCAGTCGGGAGCCAAAAGCACGTCAGCCCCAGCATTTT. The gene calls are TRBV28 and TRBJ1-5, with D hard to call. V lost 5 bases and J lost 6, with 17 bases in between. CDR3 length: 15 residues. Germline-derived CDR1 and CDR2 are MDHEN and SYDVKM.

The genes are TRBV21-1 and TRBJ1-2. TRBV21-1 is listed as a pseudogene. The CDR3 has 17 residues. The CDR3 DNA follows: TGTGCCAGCACCCCCCCCGGGGGCAGACCATCTAACTATGGCTACACCTTC. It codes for CASTPPGGRPSNYGYTF.

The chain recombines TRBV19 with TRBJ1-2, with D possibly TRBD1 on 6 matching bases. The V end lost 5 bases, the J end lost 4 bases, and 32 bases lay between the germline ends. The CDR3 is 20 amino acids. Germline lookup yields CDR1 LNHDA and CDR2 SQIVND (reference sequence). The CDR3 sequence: CASSGKDRAQEGPLVYGYTF. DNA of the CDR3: TGTGCCAGTAGTGGAAAGGACAGAGCCCAAGAGGGCCCACTAGTCTATGGCTACACCTTC.

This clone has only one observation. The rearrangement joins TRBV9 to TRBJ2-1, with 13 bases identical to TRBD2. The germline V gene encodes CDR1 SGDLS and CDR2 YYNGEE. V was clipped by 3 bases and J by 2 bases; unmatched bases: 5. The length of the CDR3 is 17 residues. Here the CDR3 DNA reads TGTGCCAGCAGCGACAGGACTAGCGGGAGCCCCTACAATGAGCAGTTCTTC. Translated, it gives CASSDRTSGSPYNEQFF.

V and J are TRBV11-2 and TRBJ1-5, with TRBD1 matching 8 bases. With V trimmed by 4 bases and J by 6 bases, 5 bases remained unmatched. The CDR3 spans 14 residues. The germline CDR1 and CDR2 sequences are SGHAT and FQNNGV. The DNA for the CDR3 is TGTGCCAGCAGCTCCGCAGGGGGCGGTCAGCCCCAGCATTTT. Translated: CASSSAGGGQPQHF.

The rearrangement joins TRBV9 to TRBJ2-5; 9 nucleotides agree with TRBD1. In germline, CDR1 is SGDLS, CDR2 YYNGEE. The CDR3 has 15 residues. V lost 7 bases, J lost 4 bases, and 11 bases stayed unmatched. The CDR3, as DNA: TGTGCCAGCTCCCCATCAGGGACAGGGTCAGAGACCCAGTACTTC. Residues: CASSPSGTGSETQYF.

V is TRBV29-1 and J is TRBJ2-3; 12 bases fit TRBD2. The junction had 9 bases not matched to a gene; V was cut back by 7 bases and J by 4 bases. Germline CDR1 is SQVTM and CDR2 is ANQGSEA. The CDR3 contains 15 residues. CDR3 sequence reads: CSALTSGRMSDTQYF. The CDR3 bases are TGCAGCGCACTGACTAGCGGGAGAATGTCAGATACGCAGTATTTT.

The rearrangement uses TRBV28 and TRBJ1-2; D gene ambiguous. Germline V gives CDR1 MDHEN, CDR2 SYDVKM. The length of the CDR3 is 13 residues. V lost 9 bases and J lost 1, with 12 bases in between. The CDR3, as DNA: TGTGCCAGTCCCGACCGCCTTAACTATGGCTACACCTTC. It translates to CASPDRLNYGYTF.

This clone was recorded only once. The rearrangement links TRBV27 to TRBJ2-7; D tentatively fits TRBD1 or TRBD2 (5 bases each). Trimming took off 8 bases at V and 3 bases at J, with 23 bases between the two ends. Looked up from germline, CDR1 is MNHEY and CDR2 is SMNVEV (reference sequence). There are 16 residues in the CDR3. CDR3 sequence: CASQISGARRGYEQYF. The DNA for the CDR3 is TGTGCCAGCCAAATCTCCGGGGCTAGAAGAGGCTACGAGCAGTACTTC.

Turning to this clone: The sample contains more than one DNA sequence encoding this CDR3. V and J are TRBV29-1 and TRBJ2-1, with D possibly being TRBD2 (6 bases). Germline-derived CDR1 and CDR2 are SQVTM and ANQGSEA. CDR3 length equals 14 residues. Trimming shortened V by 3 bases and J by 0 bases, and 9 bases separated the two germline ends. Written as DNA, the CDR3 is TGCAGCGTTGAGGCCGGGGGCTCCTACAATGAGCAGTTCTTC. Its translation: CSVEAGGSYNEQFF.

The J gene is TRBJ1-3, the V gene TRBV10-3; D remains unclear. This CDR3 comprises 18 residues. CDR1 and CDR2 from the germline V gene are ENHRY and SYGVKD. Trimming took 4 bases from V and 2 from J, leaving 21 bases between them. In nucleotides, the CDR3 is TGTGCCATCAGTGGAGTAAATCCAGCAGGTCCCCCTGGAAACACCATATATTTT. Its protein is CAISGVNPAGPPGNTIYF.

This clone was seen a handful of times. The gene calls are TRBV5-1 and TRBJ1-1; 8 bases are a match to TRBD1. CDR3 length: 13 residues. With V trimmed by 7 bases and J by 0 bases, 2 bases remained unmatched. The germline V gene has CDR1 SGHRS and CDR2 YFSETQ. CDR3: CASGDRMNTEAFF. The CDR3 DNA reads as TGCGCCAGCGGGGACAGGATGAACACTGAAGCTTTCTTT.

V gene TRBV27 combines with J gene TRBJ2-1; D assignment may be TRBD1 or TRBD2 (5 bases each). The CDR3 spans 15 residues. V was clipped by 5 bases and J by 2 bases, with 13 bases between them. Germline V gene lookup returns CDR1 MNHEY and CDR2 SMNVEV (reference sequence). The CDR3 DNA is TGTGCCAGCAGTCCCCGGGACGGTACCTACAATGAGCAGTTCTTC. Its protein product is CASSPRDGTYNEQFF.

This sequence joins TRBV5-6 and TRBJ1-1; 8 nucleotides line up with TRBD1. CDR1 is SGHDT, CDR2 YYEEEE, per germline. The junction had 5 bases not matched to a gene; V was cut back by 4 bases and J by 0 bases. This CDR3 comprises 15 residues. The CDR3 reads CASSPGQAVNTEAFF. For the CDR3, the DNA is TGTGCCAGCAGCCCGGGACAGGCTGTGAACACTGAAGCTTTCTTT.

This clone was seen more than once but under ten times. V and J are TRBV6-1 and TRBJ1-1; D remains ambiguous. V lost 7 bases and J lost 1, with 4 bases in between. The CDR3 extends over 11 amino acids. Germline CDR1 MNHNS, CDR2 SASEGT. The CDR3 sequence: CASIPNTEAFF. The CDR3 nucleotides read TGTGCCAGCATTCCGAACACTGAAGCTTTCTTT.

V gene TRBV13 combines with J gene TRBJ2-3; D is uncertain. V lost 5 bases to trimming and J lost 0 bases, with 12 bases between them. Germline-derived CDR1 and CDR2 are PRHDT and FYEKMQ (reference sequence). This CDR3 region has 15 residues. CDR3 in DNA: TGTGCCAGCAGCCCCTCCCGCGGAAGCACAGATACGCAGTATTTT. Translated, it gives CASSPSRGSTDTQYF.

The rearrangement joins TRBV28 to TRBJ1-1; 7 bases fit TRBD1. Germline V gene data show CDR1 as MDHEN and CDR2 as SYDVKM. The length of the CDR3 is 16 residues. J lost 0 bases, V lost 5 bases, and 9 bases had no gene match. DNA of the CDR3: TGTGCCAGCAGTCCGACAGGGTTGAGAGTGAACACTGAAGCTTTCTTT. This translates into CASSPTGLRVNTEAFF.

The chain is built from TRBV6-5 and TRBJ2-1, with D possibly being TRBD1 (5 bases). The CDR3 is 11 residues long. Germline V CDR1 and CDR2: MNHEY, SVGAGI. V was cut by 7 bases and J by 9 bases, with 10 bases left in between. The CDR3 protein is CASTYGAEQFF. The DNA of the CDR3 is TGTGCCAGCACCTATGGGGCTGAGCAGTTCTTC.